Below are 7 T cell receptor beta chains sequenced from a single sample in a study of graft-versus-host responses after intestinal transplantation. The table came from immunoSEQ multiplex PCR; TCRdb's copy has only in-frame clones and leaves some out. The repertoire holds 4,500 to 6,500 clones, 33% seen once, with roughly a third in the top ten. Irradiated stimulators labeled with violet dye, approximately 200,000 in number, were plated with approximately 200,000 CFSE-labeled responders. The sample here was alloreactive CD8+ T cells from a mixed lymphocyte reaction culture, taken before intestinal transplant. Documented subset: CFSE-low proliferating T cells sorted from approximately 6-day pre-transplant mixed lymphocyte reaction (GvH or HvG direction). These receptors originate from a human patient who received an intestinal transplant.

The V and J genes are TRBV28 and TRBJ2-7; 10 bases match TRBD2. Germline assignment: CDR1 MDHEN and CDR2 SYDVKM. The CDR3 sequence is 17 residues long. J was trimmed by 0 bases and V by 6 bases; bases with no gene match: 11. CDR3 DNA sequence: TGTGCCAGCAGCTCCCTTTTAGCGGGGGGCAGCTCCTACGAGCAGTACTTC. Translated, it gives CASSSLLAGGSSYEQYF.

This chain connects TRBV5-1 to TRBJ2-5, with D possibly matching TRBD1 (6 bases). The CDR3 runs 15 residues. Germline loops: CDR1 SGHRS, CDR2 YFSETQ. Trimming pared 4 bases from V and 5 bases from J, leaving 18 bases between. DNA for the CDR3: TGCGCCAGCAGCGGTCGTCGTCCAGGGGTGGAGACCCAGTACTTC. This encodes CASSGRRPGVETQYF.

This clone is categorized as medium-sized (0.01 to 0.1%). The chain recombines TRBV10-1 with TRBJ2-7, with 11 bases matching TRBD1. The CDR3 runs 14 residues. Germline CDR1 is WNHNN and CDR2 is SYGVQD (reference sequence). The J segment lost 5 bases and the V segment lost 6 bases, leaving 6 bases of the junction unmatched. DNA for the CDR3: TGCGCCAGCAGGACGGACAGGGGGCACGACGAGCAGTACTTC. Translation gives CASRTDRGHDEQYF.

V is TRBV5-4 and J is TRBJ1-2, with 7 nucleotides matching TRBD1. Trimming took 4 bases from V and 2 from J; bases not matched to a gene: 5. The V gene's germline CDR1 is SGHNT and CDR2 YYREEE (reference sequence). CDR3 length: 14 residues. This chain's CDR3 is CASSQGQSNYGYTF. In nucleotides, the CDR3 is TGTGCCAGCAGCCAGGGACAGTCAAACTATGGCTACACCTTC.

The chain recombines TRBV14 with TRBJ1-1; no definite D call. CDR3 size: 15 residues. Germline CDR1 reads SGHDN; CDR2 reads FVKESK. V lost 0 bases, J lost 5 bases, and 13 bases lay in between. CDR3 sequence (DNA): TGTGCCAGCAGCCAAGATCGGGTTGTGTGGACTGAAGCTTTCTTT. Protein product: CASSQDRVVWTEAFF.

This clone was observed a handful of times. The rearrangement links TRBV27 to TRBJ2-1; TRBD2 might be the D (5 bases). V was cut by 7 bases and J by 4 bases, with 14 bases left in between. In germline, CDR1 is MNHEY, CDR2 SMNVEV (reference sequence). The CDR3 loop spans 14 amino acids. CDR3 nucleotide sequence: TGTGCCAGCAATCCGGCCGGGATGTACAATGAGCAGTTCTTC. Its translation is CASNPAGMYNEQFF.

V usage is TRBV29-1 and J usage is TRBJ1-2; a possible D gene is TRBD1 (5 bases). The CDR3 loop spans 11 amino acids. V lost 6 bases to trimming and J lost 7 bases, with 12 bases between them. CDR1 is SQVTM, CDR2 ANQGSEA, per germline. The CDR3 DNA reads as TGCAGCGTGCCCGGGGGGAGTGGCTACACCTTC. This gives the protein CSVPGGSGYTF.